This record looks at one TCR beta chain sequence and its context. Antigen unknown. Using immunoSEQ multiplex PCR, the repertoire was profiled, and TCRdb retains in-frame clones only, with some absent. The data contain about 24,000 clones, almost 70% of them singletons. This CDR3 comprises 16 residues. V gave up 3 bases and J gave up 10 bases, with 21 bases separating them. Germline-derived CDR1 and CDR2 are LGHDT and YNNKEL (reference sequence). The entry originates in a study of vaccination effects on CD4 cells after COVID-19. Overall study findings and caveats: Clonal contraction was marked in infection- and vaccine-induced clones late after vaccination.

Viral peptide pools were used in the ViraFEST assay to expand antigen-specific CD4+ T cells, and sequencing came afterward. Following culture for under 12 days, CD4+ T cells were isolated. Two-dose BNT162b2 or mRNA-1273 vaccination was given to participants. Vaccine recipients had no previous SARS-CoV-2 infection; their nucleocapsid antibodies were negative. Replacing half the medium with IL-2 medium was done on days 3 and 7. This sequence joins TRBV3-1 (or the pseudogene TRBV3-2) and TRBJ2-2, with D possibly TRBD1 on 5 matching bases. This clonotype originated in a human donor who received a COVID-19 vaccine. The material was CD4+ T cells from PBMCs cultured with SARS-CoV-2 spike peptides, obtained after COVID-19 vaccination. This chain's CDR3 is CASSQGRRTLLEELFF. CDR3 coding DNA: TGTGCCAGCAGCCAGGGCCGCCGGACACTTCTCGAGGAGCTGTTTTTT.